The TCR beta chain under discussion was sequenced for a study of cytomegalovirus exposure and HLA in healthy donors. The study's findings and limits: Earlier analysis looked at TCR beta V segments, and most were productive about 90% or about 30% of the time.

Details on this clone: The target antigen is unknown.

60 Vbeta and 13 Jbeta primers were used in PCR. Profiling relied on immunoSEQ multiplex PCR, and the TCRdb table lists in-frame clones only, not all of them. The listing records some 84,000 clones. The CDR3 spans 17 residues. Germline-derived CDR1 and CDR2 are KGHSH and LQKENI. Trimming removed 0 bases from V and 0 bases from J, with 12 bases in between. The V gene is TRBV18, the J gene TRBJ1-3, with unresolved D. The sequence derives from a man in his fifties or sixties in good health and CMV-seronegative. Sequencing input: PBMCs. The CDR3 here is CASSPPSSKSSGNTIYF. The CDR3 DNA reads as TGTGCCAGCTCACCACCGTCGTCTAAGAGCTCTGGAAACACCATATATTTT.